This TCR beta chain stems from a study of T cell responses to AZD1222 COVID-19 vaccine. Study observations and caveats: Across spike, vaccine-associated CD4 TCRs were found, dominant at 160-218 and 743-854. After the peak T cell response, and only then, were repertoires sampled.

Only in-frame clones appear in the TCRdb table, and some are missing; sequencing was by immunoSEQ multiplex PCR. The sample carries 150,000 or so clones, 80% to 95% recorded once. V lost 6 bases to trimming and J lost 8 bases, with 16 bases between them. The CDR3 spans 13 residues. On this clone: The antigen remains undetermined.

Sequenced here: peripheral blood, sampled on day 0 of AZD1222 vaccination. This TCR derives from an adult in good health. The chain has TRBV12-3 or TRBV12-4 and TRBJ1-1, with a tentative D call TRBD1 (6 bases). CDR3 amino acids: CASRKTGIGEAFF. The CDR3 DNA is TGTGCCAGCAGGAAAACAGGGATTGGGGAAGCTTTCTTT.